The entry that follows covers one T cell receptor beta chain sequence. The antigen is not known. These data come from a study of CD8+ T cells in alopecia areata. V lost 1 base and J lost 7, with 14 bases in between. The CDR3 runs to 15 residues. Germline values: CDR1 LGHNA, CDR2 YSLEER. cDNA reverse transcribed from extracted RNA served as the sequencing template. Assay: immunoSEQ multiplex PCR; the TCRdb copy retains only in-frame clones and omits some. This table holds 110,000 or so clones, less than 60% found once. The treatment denotes: oral pan-JAK inhibitor, 5-10 mg twice daily. Using a FACSAria, the CD4+ and CD8+ T cells were sorted from the PBMCs. Study outcomes and limitations: Having just one nonresponder leaves the connection between baseline CD8+ expansion and response unresolved.

The source material was CD4+ T cells sorted from blood, sampled at week 24, from a patient treated with tofacitinib. This TCR came from a human donor with alopecia areata. The V and J genes are TRBV4-3 and TRBJ1-3; no definite D call. CDR3 in DNA: TGCGCCAGCAGCCAAGGTTTAGCTCTGGGGAACACCATATATTTT. As protein: CASSQGLALGNTIYF.